The clone carrying this TCR beta chain was found many times. Antigen: not known. This sample was included in a study of T-cell reconstitution after alpha-beta-depleted transplantation in children. Regarding the study as a whole: In patients about two months after transplant, alpha-beta T cells reportedly arose from several hundred expanded graft clones. Recipient T cells and thymic progenitors that survived were the source of the high TCRbeta diversity seen at day 60 in some patients. After one year, T-cell counts and TCRbeta diversity mostly came from new T cells.

The CDR3 runs to 14 residues. Germline-derived CDR1 and CDR2 are DFQATT and SNEGSKA (reference sequence). The ends were cut back, 1 base at V and 5 bases at J, with 12 bases in the middle. The TCRbeta library incorporated unique molecular identifiers. TCRdb reanalysed the PCR reads using MiXCR and keeps one entry per CDR3 protein. The table records 200,000 or so distinct CDR3 sequences, under 8.5% of them present only once. The material sequenced was PBMCs, mostly from graft donor cells, taken 360 days after TCRalphabeta/CD19-depleted stem cell transplant. The clonotype comes from a male patient between 2 and 9 years old who had a stem cell transplant for acute myeloid leukemia, so the T cells may come from the graft donor. This chain connects TRBV20-1 to TRBJ1-3, with D unresolved. CDR3 loop: CSARASAVRNTIYF. Here the CDR3 DNA reads TGCAGTGCTAGAGCGTCGGCGGTTAGAAACACCATATATTTT.